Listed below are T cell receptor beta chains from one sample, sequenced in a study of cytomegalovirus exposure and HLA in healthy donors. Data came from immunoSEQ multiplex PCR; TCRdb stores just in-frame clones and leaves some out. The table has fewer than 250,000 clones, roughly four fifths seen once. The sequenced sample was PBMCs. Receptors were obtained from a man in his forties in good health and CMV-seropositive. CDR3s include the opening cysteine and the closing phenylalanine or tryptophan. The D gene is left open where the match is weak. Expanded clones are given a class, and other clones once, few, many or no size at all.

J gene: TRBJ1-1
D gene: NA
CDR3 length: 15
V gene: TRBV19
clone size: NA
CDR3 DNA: TGTGCCAGTAGTATCTCTTGGGCAGGTAATACTGAAGCTTTCTTT
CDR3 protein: CASSISWAGNTEAFF

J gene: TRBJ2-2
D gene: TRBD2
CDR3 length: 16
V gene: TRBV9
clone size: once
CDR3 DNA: TGTGCCAGCAGCGTAGCTCAAAGCGGGGCCACCGGGGAGCTGTTTTTT
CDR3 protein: CASSVAQSGATGELFF

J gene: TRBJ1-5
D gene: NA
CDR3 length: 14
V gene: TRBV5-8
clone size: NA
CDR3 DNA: TGTGCCAGCAGCTTGGGGGCCGGCAATCAGCCCCAGCATTTT
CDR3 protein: CASSLGAGNQPQHF

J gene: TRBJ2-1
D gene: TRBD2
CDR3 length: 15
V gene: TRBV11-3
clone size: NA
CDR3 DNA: TGTGCCAGTAGCTTAGATGGCGGGAGGAGGAATGAGCAGTTCTTC
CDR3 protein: CASSLDGGRRNEQFF

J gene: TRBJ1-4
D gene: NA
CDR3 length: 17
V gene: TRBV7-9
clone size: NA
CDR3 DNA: TGTGCCAGCAGCTTAGCGGCAGGGCGTACAACTAATGAAAAACTGTTTTTT
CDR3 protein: CASSLAAGRTTNEKLFF

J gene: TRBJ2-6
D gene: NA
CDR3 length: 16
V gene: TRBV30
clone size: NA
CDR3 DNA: TGTGCCTGGAGTGTCCTCCCCGGCTCTGGGGCCAACGTCCTGACTTTC
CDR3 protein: CAWSVLPGSGANVLTF

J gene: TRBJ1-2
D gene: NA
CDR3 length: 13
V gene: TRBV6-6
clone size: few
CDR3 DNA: TGTGCCACACAGGACCAAGCTAACTATGGCTACACCTTC
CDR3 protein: CATQDQANYGYTF

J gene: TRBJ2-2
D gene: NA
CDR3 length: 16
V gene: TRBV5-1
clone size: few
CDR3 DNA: TGCGCCAGCAGCTTGACTGGGGGCTTGAACACCGGGGAGCTGTTTTTT
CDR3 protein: CASSLTGGLNTGELFF

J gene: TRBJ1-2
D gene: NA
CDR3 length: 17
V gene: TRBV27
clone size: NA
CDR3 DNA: TGTGCCAGCAGTGCCTTGCGGCCCCCGGGGGGCATCTATGGCTACACCTTC
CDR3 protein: CASSALRPPGGIYGYTF

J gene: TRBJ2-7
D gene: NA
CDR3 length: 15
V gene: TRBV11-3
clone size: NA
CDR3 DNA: TGTGCCAGCAGCGGAGGGGGCACGAGCTCCTACGAGCAGTACTTC
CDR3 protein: CASSGGGTSSYEQYF

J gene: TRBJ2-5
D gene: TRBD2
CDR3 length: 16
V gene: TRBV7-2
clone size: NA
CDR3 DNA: TGTGCCAGCAGCTTAGAAGCTAGCGGGGGGGCCGAGACCCAGTACTTC
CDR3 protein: CASSLEASGGAETQYF

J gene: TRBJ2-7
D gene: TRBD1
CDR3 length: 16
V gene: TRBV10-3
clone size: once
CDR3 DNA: TGTGCCATCAGCCAAGGCCCGGGACAGGGGACCTACGAGCAGTACTTC
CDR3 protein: CAISQGPGQGTYEQYF

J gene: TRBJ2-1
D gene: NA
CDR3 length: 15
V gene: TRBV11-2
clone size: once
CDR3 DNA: TGTGCCAGCAGCTTACCGTTCAGGCGCCACAATGAGCAGTTCTTC
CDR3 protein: CASSLPFRRHNEQFF

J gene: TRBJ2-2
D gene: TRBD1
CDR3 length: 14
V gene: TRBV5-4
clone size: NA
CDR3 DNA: TGTGCCAGCAATCGGGACAGAAACACCGGGGAGCTGTTTTTT
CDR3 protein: CASNRDRNTGELFF

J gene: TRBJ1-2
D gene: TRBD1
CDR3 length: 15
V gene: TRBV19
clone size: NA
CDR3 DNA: TGTGCCATACTACCGGGGGACAGTTACAACTATGGCTACACCTTC
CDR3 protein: CAILPGDSYNYGYTF

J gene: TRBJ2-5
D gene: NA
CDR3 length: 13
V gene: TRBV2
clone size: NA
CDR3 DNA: TGTGCCAGCAGGGGTGGACTCCTAAGGACCCAGTACTTC
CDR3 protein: CASRGGLLRTQYF

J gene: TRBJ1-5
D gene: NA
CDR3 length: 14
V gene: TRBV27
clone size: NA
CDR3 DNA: TGTGCCAGCAGTTTATCGACAGGCAATCAGCCCCAGCATTTT
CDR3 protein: CASSLSTGNQPQHF

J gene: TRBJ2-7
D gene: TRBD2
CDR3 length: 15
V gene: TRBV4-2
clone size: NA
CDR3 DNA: TGTGCCAGCAGCCAAGAATGGCTAGCGGGAGGCGAGCAGTACTTC
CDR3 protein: CASSQEWLAGGEQYF

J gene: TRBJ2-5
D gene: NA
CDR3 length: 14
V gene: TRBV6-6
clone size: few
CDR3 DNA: TGTGCCAGCAGTAACACCTGGGGGGGCGAGACCCAGTACTTC
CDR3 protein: CASSNTWGGETQYF

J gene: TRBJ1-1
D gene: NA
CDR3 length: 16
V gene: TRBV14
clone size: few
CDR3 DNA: TGTGCCAGCAGCCCCCGGACAGACTGGCGGACCACTGAAGCTTTCTTT
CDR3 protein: CASSPRTDWRTTEAFF

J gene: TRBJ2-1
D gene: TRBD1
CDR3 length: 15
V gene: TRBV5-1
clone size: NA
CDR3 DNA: TGCGCCAGCAGCTTGGGTCAGGGGGCCTACAATGAGCAGTTCTTC
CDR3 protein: CASSLGQGAYNEQFF

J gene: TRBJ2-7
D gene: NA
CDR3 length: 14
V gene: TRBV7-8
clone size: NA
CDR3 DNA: TGTGCCAGCAGCCCTAAACGGACAGACTACGAGCAGTACTTC
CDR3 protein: CASSPKRTDYEQYF

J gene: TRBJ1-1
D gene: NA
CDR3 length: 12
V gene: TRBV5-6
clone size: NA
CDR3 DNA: TGTGCCAGCAGCTTGGGGGCCAGTGAAGCTTTCTTT
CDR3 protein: CASSLGASEAFF

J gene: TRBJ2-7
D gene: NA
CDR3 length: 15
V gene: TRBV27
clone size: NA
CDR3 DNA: TGTGCCAGCAGTTTAAGTGTCGGGGGCTCCTACGAGCAGTACTTC
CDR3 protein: CASSLSVGGSYEQYF

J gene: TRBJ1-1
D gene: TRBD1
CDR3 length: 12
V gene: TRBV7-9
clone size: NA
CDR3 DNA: TGTGCCAGCAGCTTAGTCACAGGGGGCGGTTTCTTT
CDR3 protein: CASSLVTGGGFF

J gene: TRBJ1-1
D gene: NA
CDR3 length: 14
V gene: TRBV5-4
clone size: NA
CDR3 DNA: TGTGCCAGCAGCTTGATGGGCCCTGCCACTGAAGCTTTCTTT
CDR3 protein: CASSLMGPATEAFF

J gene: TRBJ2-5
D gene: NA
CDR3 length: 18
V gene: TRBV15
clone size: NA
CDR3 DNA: TGTGCCACCAGCAGAGATATGCCGGGGAGCGGAGGCCAAGAGACCCAGTACTTC
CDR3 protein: CATSRDMPGSGGQETQYF

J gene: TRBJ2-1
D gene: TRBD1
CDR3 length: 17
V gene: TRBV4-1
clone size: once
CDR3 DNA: TGCGCCAGCAGCCAAAGGGGACAGGGGAGCTCCTACAATGAGCAGTTCTTC
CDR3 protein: CASSQRGQGSSYNEQFF

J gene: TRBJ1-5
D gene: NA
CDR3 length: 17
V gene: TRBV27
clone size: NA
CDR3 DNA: TGTGCCAGCAGTTTATCTCATACAGGGTTCAGCAATCAGCCCCAGCATTTT
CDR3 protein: CASSLSHTGFSNQPQHF

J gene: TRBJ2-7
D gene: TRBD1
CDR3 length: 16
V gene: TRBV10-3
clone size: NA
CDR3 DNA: TGTGCCATCAGTGTAGGGGGGGGGACAGGGGGCTACGAGCAGTACTTC
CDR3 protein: CAISVGGGTGGYEQYF

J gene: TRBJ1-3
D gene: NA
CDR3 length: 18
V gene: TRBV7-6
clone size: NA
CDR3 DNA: TGTGCCAGCAGCTTCTTCGGGGGTTCCGCAGGGACGGGAAACACCATATATTTT
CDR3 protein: CASSFFGGSAGTGNTIYF

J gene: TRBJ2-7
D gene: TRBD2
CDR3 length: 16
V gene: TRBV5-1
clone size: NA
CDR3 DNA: TGCGCCAGCAGCCCCGGGGGGCGGGGGGGTAACTACGAGCAGTACTTC
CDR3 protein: CASSPGGRGGNYEQYF

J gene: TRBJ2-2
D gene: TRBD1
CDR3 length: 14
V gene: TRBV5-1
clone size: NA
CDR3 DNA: TGCGCCAGCGGTCCGGACAGGGATACCGGGGAGCTGTTTTTT
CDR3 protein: CASGPDRDTGELFF

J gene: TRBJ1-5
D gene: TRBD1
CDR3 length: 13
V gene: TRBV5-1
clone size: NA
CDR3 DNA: TGCGCCAGCCGGACAGGCCTTAATCAGCCCCAGCATTTT
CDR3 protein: CASRTGLNQPQHF

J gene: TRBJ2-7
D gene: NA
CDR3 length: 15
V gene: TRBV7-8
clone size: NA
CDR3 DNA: TGTGCCAGCAGCTCCCACGACTACGCCGGGTACGAGCAGTACTTC
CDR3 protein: CASSSHDYAGYEQYF

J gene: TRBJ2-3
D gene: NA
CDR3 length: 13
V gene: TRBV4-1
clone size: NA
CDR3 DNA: TGCGCCAGCAGCCAAGGGGAGAGAGATACGCAGTATTTT
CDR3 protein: CASSQGERDTQYF

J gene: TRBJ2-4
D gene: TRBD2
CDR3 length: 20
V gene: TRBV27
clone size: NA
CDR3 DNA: TGTGCCAGCAGTTTAGGGGTGGGGGGGAGGCCTCGGGGTCGCAAAAACATTCAGTACTTC
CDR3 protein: CASSLGVGGRPRGRKNIQYF

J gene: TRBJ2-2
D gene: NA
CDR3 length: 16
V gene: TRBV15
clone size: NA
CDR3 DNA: TGTGCCACCAGCAGAGACGGGAGTGAAAACACCGGGGAGCTGTTTTTT
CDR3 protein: CATSRDGSENTGELFF

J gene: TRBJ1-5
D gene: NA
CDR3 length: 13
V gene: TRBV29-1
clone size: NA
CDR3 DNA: TGCAGCGTTGCCGGCAGGGGCAATCAGCCCCAGCATTTT
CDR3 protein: CSVAGRGNQPQHF

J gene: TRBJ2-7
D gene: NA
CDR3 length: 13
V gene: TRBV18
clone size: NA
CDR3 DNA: TGTGCCAGCTCACAGGACAGTTTTTACGAGCAGTACTTC
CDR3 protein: CASSQDSFYEQYF

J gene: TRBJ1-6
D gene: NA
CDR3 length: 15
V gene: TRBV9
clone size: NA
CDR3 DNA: TGTGCCAGCAGCAGAGACCCTGGGGGGAATTCACCCCTCCACTTT
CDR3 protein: CASSRDPGGNSPLHF

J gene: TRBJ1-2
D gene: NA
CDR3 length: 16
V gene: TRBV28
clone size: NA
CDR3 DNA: TGTGCCAGCAGTCTCTCAGGGGCTTTTGCTAACTATGGCTACACCTTC
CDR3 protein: CASSLSGAFANYGYTF